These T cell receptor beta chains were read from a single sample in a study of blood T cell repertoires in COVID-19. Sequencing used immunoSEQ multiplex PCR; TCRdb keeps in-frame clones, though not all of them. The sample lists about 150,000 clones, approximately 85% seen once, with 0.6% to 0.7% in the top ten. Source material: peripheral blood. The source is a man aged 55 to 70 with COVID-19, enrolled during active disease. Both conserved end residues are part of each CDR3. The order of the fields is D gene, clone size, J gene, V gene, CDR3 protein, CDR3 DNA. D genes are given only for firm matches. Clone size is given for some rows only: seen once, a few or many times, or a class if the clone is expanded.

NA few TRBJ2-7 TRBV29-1 CSGKTSSYEQYF TGCAGCGGAAAGACTAGCTCCTACGAGCAGTACTTC
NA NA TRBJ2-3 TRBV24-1 CATSDSSRRGSDTQYF TGTGCCACCAGTGATTCTTCCCGGCGCGGGTCAGATACGCAGTATTTT
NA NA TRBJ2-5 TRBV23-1 CASSLWYSQAETQYF TGCGCCAGCAGTCTTTGGTATTCGCAGGCGGAGACCCAGTACTTC
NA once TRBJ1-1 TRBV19 CASSDSLNTEAFF TGTGCCAGTTCGGACAGCTTGAACACTGAAGCTTTCTTT
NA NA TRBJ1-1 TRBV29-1 CSVGHTEAFF TGCAGCGTTGGGCACACTGAAGCTTTCTTT
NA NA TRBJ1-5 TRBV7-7 CASSPGANQPQHF TGTGCTAGCAGCCCAGGGGCCAATCAGCCCCAGCATTTT
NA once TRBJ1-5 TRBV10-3 CAISVSKTGQPQHF TGTGCCATCAGTGTTTCCAAAACTGGTCAGCCCCAGCATTTT
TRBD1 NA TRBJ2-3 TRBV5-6 CASTETGGTDTQYF TGTGCCAGCACCGAGACAGGGGGAACAGATACGCAGTATTTT
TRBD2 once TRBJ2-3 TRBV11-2 CASSLDRELAGISTDTQYF TGTGCCAGCAGCTTAGATCGGGAACTAGCGGGAATTAGCACAGATACGCAGTATTTT
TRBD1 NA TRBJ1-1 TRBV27 CASSLAGTGTIEAFF TGTGCCAGCAGTTTAGCGGGGACAGGGACGATTGAAGCTTTCTTT
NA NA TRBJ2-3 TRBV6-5 CASSRQRGSTDTQYF TGTGCCAGCAGTCGACAGAGGGGGAGCACAGATACGCAGTATTTT
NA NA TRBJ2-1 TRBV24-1 CATSDLTPNSYNEQFF TGTGCCACCAGTGATCTCACACCGAACTCCTACAATGAGCAGTTCTTC
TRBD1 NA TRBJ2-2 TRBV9 CASSAPGQGNGELFF TGTGCCAGCAGCGCACCGGGACAGGGAAACGGGGAGCTGTTTTTT
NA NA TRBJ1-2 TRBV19 CASSIRFYGAHGYTF TGTGCCAGTAGTATACGGTTCTATGGGGCCCACGGCTACACCTTC
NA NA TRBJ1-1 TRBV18 CASSQDRLNTEAFF TGTGCCAGCTCACAGGACAGATTGAACACTGAAGCTTTCTTT
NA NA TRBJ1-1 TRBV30 CAWSVGMTGWLSGTEAFF TGTGCCTGGAGTGTTGGGATGACAGGCTGGTTAAGCGGCACTGAAGCTTTCTTT
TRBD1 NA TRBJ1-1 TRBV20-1 CSAKQGVEAFF TGCAGTGCTAAACAGGGGGTTGAAGCTTTCTTT
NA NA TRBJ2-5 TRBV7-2 CASSLTLGIRETQYF TGTGCCAGCAGCTTAACCCTAGGAATTCGGGAGACCCAGTACTTC
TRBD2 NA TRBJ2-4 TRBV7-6 CASSLGTSGGKNIQYF TGTGCCAGCAGCTTAGGGACTAGCGGGGGCAAAAACATTCAGTACTTC
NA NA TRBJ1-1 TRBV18 CASSPMDRGVEAFF TGTGCCAGCTCACCCATGGACAGAGGAGTTGAAGCTTTCTTT
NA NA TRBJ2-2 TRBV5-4 CASSAQLGQGPPGELFF TGTGCCAGCAGCGCCCAGTTAGGGCAGGGGCCCCCCGGGGAGCTGTTTTTT
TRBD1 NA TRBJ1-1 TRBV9 CASSVGTTGSEAFF TGTGCCAGCAGCGTAGGGACGACAGGGAGTGAAGCTTTCTTT